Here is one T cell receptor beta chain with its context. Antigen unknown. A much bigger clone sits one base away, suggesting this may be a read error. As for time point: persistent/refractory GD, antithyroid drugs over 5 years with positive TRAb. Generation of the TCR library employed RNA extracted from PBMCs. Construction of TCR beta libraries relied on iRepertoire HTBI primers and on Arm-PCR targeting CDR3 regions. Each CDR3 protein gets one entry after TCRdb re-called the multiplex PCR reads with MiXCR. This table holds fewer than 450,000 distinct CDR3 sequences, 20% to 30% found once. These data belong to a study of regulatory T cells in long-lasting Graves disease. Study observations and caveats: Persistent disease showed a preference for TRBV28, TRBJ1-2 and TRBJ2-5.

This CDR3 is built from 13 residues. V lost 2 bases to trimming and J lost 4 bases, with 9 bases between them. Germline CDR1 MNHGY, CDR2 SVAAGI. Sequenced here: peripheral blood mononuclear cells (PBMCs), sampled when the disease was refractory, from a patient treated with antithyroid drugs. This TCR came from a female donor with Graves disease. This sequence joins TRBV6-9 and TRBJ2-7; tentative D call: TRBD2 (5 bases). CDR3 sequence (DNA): TGTGCCAGCAGTTATAGCGGCAATTACGAGCAGTACTTC. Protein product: CASSYSGNYEQYF.